This TCR beta chain was recovered during a study of identical twins. Per the germline V gene, CDR1 is MDHEN and CDR2 is SYDVKM. Trimming took off 6 bases at V and 0 bases at J, with 17 bases between the two ends. The CDR3 extends over 16 amino acids. From the 5' RACE reads, TCRdb called clonotypes with MiXCR, one entry per CDR3 protein. The sample has 550,000 to 700,000 distinct CDR3 sequences; roughly 9.5% are singletons. In this sample, this clonotype turned up a few times. The same sample was also studied in work on yellow fever vaccine responses in identical twins.

The chain couples TRBV28 to TRBJ1-1; D might be TRBD1 (5 bases). The receptor comes from a woman under 30 in good health. Sequenced: PBMCs. Written as DNA, the CDR3 is TGTGCCAGCAGCAAGGGGTCCTTCCCTATGAACACTGAAGCTTTCTTT. It specifies CASSKGSFPMNTEAFF.